The 19 T cell receptor beta chains presented below share a single source sample, sequenced in a study of CD8 T cells in ankylosing spondylitis. MiXCR was run by TCRdb on the 5' RACE reads, yielding one entry per CDR3 protein. The table lists around 140,000 distinct CDR3 sequences, roughly 11% of them singletons. The material sequenced was blood, either unsorted or a sorted T cell fraction (not recorded which). Every receptor here comes from a female donor with ankylosing spondylitis or in good health (not recorded which).

The chain carries TRBV13 and TRBJ2-2; 9 bases map to TRBD1. V was clipped by 5 bases and J by 5 bases; unmatched bases: 6. The CDR3 loop spans 15 amino acids. Germline CDR1 PRHDT, CDR2 FYEKMQ (reference sequence). DNA of the CDR3: TGTGCCAGCAGCCCCGGGACAGGGAGTACCGGGGAGCTGTTTTTT. Amino acid sequence: CASSPGTGSTGELFF. The variable domain in full, completed from reference TRBV13 and TRBJ2-2, reads AAGVIQSPRHLIKEKRETATLKCYPIPRHDTVYWYQQGPGQDPQFLISFYEKMQSDKGSIPDRFSAQQFSDYHSELNMSSLELGDSALYFCASSPGTGSTGELFFGEGSRLTVL.

This clonotype came up many times. The chain uses TRBV5-1 and TRBJ2-1, with D possibly being TRBD1 (5 bases). The V end lost 4 bases, the J end lost 2 bases, and 13 bases lay between the germline ends. Germline V lookup: CDR1 SGHRS, CDR2 YFSETQ. CDR3 size: 15 residues. The CDR3 region has the DNA TGCGCCAGCAGCCTGGCGCAGGGAACCTACAATGAGCAGTTCTTC. Translating gives CASSLAQGTYNEQFF.

This clonotype was counted at least ten times. The chain carries TRBV12-3 or TRBV12-4 and TRBJ1-1, with D unclear. The CDR3 loop spans 13 amino acids. Trimming removed 7 bases at V and 5 bases at J, with 14 bases between. CDR3 residues: CASTSVRGTEAFF. In nucleotides, the CDR3 is TGTGCCAGCACCTCCGTGAGAGGGACTGAAGCTTTCTTT.

The chain recombines TRBV19 with TRBJ1-5; D is uncertain. This CDR3 region has 14 residues. Germline-derived CDR1 and CDR2 are LNHDA and SQIVND (reference sequence). V dropped 7 bases and J dropped 3 bases, with 13 bases sitting between them. CDR3 DNA sequence: TGTGCCAGTACAATGTTGGCTACCAATCAGCCCCAGCATTTT. Translated: CASTMLATNQPQHF.

This clonotype was observed many times. The chain couples TRBV5-1 to TRBJ2-3; the D gene is possibly TRBD2 (5 bases). This CDR3 is built from 15 residues. V was shortened by 0 bases and J by 11 bases, with 19 bases between the two germline ends. Germline lookup yields CDR1 SGHRS and CDR2 YFSETQ. The CDR3 DNA follows: TGCGCCAGCAGCTTGGGGACTGCAGCATCGAGGGAGCAGTATTTT. Amino acid sequence: CASSLGTAASREQYF.

The sample holds many counts of this clonotype. The V call is TRBV7-9, the J call TRBJ1-1, with a weak D call TRBD1 (5 bases). Germline V gives CDR1 SEHNR, CDR2 FQNEAQ (reference sequence). The V end was cut by 5 bases, the J end by 3 bases, with 13 bases between. This CDR3 has 14 residues. CDR3 coding DNA: TGTGCCAGCAGCCCCTACAGAGGGGACACTGAAGCTTTCTTT. Protein product: CASSPYRGDTEAFF.

In its sample, this clonotype was seen many times. The chain joins TRBV4-2 to TRBJ1-6; D uncertain. The CDR3 has 12 residues. V was pared by 3 bases and J by 13 bases, with 10 bases between. Looked up from germline, CDR1 is LGHNA and CDR2 is YNFKEQ. The CDR3 nucleotides are TGTGCCAGCAGCCAGTCGGACCTGCCCCTCCACTTT. It codes for CASSQSDLPLHF.

In this sample, this clonotype turned up many times. The chain combines TRBV24-1 with TRBJ2-3; 9 bases fit TRBD1. There are 17 residues in the CDR3. The trim removed 3 bases at V and 2 bases at J, leaving 8 bases unmatched. Germline V gene sequence: CDR1 KGHDR, CDR2 SFDVKD. The CDR3 nucleotides read TGTGCCACCAGTGATGTTCCCGGGACAGGGTACACAGATACGCAGTATTTT. Translation: CATSDVPGTGYTDTQYF.

Ten or more counts support this clonotype. The chain's CDR3 is CAAVRGGHNSYNEQFF. The CDR3 DNA reads TGCGCCGCGGTCCGGGGGGGGCACAACTCCTACAATGAGCAGTTCTTC. This rearrangement joins TRBV10-1 to TRBJ2-1; 8 nucleotides match TRBD2. J lost 0 bases, V lost 11 bases, and 12 bases had no gene match. CDR3 size: 16 residues. Per germline, CDR1 WNHNN and CDR2 SYGVQD (reference sequence).

This clonotype was counted many times. The V and J genes are TRBV20-1 and TRBJ2-1, with 9 bases that match TRBD2. The CDR3 runs 17 residues. V dropped 4 bases and J dropped 0; count of bases not matched to a gene: 10. Germline V gene data show CDR1 as DFQATT and CDR2 as SNEGSKA (reference sequence). CDR3 residues: CSATQLTSGSSYNEQFF. CDR3 nucleotide sequence: TGCAGTGCTACCCAGCTGACTAGCGGTAGCTCCTACAATGAGCAGTTCTTC.

In this sample, this clonotype turned up many times. V gene TRBV6-1 combines with J gene TRBJ1-1; D is unclear. The CDR3 length is 13 residues. Germline lookup yields CDR1 MNHNS and CDR2 SASEGT. V was pared by 6 bases and J by 0 bases, with 8 bases between. Here the CDR3 reads CASRISMNTEAFF. Here the CDR3 DNA reads TGTGCCAGCAGGATAAGCATGAACACTGAAGCTTTCTTT.

J is TRBJ2-5 and V is TRBV11-1; D is possibly TRBD2 (6 bases). The CDR3 covers 14 residues. Germline V gives CDR1 SGHAT, CDR2 FQDESV (reference sequence). V was pared by 3 bases and J by 5 bases, with 13 bases between. DNA of the CDR3: TGTGCCAGCAGCTTCGGACACGGGGGTGAGACCCAGTACTTC. Amino acids: CASSFGHGGETQYF.

This clonotype was counted ten times or more. V gene TRBV4-1 combines with J gene TRBJ2-7, with 7 bases aligning to TRBD2. The CDR3 spans 15 residues. Looked up from germline, CDR1 is MGHRA and CDR2 is YSYEKL. V lost 2 bases and J lost 0; bases outside the gene matches: 4. The CDR3 loop reads CASSQTAGLSYEQYF. The CDR3 DNA is TGCGCCAGCAGCCAAACAGCGGGACTCTCCTACGAGCAGTACTTC.

This clonotype was observed many times. This chain connects TRBV2 to TRBJ2-7, with no clear D. Germline CDR1 reads SNHLY; CDR2 reads FYNNEI. Trimming stripped 6 bases from V and 3 bases from J, with 12 bases between. CDR3 length: 13 residues. The CDR3 coding sequence is TGTGCCAGCAGGTACTTCCAAAGCTACGAGCAGTACTTC. Translating it yields CASRYFQSYEQYF.

This clonotype has ten or more counts. V usage is TRBV29-1 and J usage is TRBJ1-1; unclear D gene. V was shortened by 7 bases and J by 3 bases, with 9 bases between the two germline ends. This CDR3 spans 11 amino acids. Germline V gene data show CDR1 as SQVTM and CDR2 as ANQGSEA. The CDR3 nucleotides read TGCAGCGATTCCCGGGACACTGAAGCTTTCTTT. Its translation: CSDSRDTEAFF.

Ten or more counts support this clonotype. CDR3 DNA sequence: TGTGCCAGCAGCAAAGATAACAGCTTAATAGCCAAAAACATTCAGTACTTC. It translates to CASSKDNSLIAKNIQYF. The J gene is TRBJ2-4, the V gene TRBV21-1. TRBV21-1 is a pseudogene segment. The CDR3 loop spans 17 amino acids.

This clonotype was detected many times. The gene calls are TRBV20-1 and TRBJ2-3; D could derive from TRBD1 or TRBD2 (7 bases each). Trimming removed 1 base at V and 2 bases at J, with 13 bases between. The CDR3 extends over 15 amino acids. Looked up from germline, CDR1 is DFQATT and CDR2 is SNEGSKA (reference sequence). The CDR3 protein is CSARGGEGATDTQYF. The CDR3 DNA reads TGCAGTGCTAGAGGTGGGGAGGGGGCCACAGATACGCAGTATTTT.

This clonotype was counted at least ten times. This rearrangement joins TRBV11-2 to TRBJ2-1, with TRBD2 identical over 11 bases. The CDR3 has 15 amino acids. V lost 5 bases and J lost 8; bases outside the gene matches: 8. Germline V gene data show CDR1 as SGHAT and CDR2 as FQNNGV. CDR3 bases: TGTGCCAGCAGCCCACTTAGCGGGAGGGCCCATGAGCAGTTCTTC. Its translation: CASSPLSGRAHEQFF.

This clonotype came up many times. In DNA, the CDR3 is TGTGCCAGCTCACCAGGCGTTAATGAAAAACTGTTTTTT. Residues: CASSPGVNEKLFF. The rearrangement joins TRBV18 to TRBJ1-4, with D hard to call. CDR1 KGHSH and CDR2 LQKENI come from the germline V gene. V was shortened by 2 bases and J by 4 bases, with 5 bases between the two germline ends. The CDR3 extends over 13 amino acids.